This entry lists 17 T cell receptor beta chains sequenced from one sample in a study of cytomegalovirus exposure and HLA in healthy donors. The primer mix had 60 Vbeta and 13 Jbeta primers. Produced via immunoSEQ multiplex PCR; TCRdb's table is partial and in-frame only. This table has a few hundred thousand clones, about 82% appearing once. Sequencing used PBMCs. These TCRs come from a man in his thirties or forties in good health and CMV-seronegative.

The chain combines TRBV19 with TRBJ2-7, with 9 bases lining up with TRBD2. The ends lost 5 bases at V and 6 bases at J; junction bases unmatched: 11. Germline lookup yields CDR1 LNHDA and CDR2 SQIVND (reference sequence). The CDR3 consists of 15 residues. CDR3 DNA: TGTGCCAGTAGTTCCTACGCGGGGGGGCCGATCGAGCAGTACTTC. The encoded protein is CASSSYAGGPIEQYF.

V usage is TRBV6-1 and J usage is TRBJ1-2; a possible D gene is TRBD1 (6 bases). CDR3 length: 13 residues. Germline CDR1 reads MNHNS; CDR2 reads SASEGT. The germline V and J ends were trimmed by 6 bases and 6 bases, with 14 bases remaining between them. The CDR3 bases are TGTGCCAGCAGGGGAGGGGGGGCCGATGGCTACACCTTC. Amino acid sequence: CASRGGGADGYTF.

The chain employs TRBV6-6 and TRBJ2-7, with D possibly TRBD2 on 5 matching bases. The length of the CDR3 is 13 residues. CDR1 and CDR2 from the germline V gene are MNHNY and SVGAGI (reference sequence). V was clipped by 0 bases and J by 3 bases, with 6 bases between them. CDR3 bases: TGTGCCAGCAGTTACTCCGGGGTCTACGAGCAGTACTTC. It is translated as CASSYSGVYEQYF.

The chain couples TRBV4-3 to TRBJ1-2, with 7 nucleotides matching TRBD1. Germline CDR1 is LGHNA and CDR2 is YSLEER. The CDR3 totals 14 residues. V gave up 0 bases and J gave up 4 bases; unmatched junction bases: 2. The chain's CDR3 is CASSQDTGVYGYTF. The CDR3 nucleotides read TGCGCCAGCAGCCAAGACACAGGGGTCTATGGCTACACCTTC.

The J gene is TRBJ1-4, the V gene TRBV7-9, with D tentatively TRBD1 (6 bases). The length of the CDR3 is 13 residues. Trimming took off 3 bases at V and 5 bases at J, with 7 bases between the two ends. Germline V gene lookup returns CDR1 SEHNR and CDR2 FQNEAQ (reference sequence). CDR3 bases: TGTGCCAGCAGCTTGACAGGAAATGAAAAACTGTTTTTT. This sequence encodes CASSLTGNEKLFF.

The chain has TRBV5-6 and TRBJ2-3, with D tentatively TRBD1 (6 bases). The germline CDR1 and CDR2 sequences are SGHDT and YYEEEE. CDR3 length equals 16 residues. V was trimmed by 0 bases and J by 3 bases, leaving 14 bases between them. CDR3 loop: CASSLAVRGLTDTQYF. CDR3 sequence (DNA): TGTGCCAGCAGCTTGGCCGTCAGGGGTTTGACAGATACGCAGTATTTT.

V usage is TRBV19 and J usage is TRBJ2-2, with 7 nucleotides matching TRBD2. The CDR3 totals 16 residues. V trimming: 4 bases; J trimming: 3 bases; junction bases outside the gene matches: 8. CDR1 LNHDA and CDR2 SQIVND come from the germline V gene (reference sequence). The CDR3 nucleotides read TGTGCCAGTAGTACCCGGGAGGCCACGGACACCGGGGAGCTGTTTTTT. This translates into CASSTREATDTGELFF. Together with reference TRBV19 and TRBJ2-2, the CDR3 gives the full variable domain: DGGITQSPKYLFRKEGQNVTLSCEQNLNHDAMYWYRQDPGQGLRLIYYSQIVNDFQKGDIAEGYSVSREKKESFPLTVTSAQKNPTAFYLCASSTREATDTGELFFGEGSRLTVL.

The chain carries TRBV28 and TRBJ1-1; D not resolved. The CDR3 length is 12 residues. In germline, CDR1 is MDHEN, CDR2 SYDVKM. Trimming took off 7 bases at V and 5 bases at J, with 11 bases between the two ends. CDR3 protein: CASTEGDTEAFF. CDR3 DNA: TGTGCCAGCACAGAGGGTGATACTGAAGCTTTCTTT.

The chain recombines TRBV19 with TRBJ1-2; D unclear. The germline V gene has CDR1 LNHDA and CDR2 SQIVND (reference sequence). V was clipped by 2 bases and J by 3 bases, with 10 bases between them. This CDR3 is built from 14 residues. The CDR3, as DNA: TGTGCCAGTAGTATAATAGTATACCACTATGGCTACACCTTC. Its translation: CASSIIVYHYGYTF.

The genes are TRBV5-1 and TRBJ2-5, with a weak D call TRBD1 (5 bases). Germline CDR1 reads SGHRS; CDR2 reads YFSETQ. Between the trimmed V and J ends, which lost 4 bases and 5 bases, there was a span of 18 bases. CDR3 length: 15 amino acids. CDR3 protein: CASSLTSTVGETQYF. Written as DNA, the CDR3 is TGCGCCAGCAGCCTGACCTCGACAGTAGGGGAGACCCAGTACTTC.

This clone is a singleton in its sample. The V call is TRBV5-1, the J call TRBJ1-4, with TRBD1 matching over 7 bases. The J segment lost 8 bases and the V segment lost 4 bases, leaving 8 bases of the junction unmatched. The CDR3 runs to 14 residues. Germline V gene sequence: CDR1 SGHRS, CDR2 YFSETQ. The CDR3 reads CASSKGQMQEKLFF. As DNA, the CDR3 is TGCGCCAGCAGCAAGGGACAGATGCAGGAAAAACTGTTTTTT.

The chain links TRBV9 to TRBJ2-3; 8 nucleotides agree with TRBD2. The CDR3 is 15 amino acids. Germline V CDR1 and CDR2: SGDLS, YYNGEE. The trim removed 0 bases at V and 4 bases at J, leaving 4 bases unmatched. DNA of the CDR3: TGTGCCAGCAGCGTAGGGACTAGCCGTGCAGATACGCAGTATTTT. Amino acid sequence: CASSVGTSRADTQYF. Full variable domain (outside the CDR3, taken from reference TRBV9 and TRBJ2-3): DSGVTQTPKHLITATGQRVTLRCSPRSGDLSVYWYQQSLDQGLQFLIQYYNGEERAKGNILERFSAQQFPDLHSELNLSSLELGDSALYFCASSVGTSRADTQYFGPGTRLTVL.

The rearrangement uses TRBV5-5 and TRBJ2-5, with D perhaps TRBD1 (6 bases). Germline V lookup: CDR1 SGHKS, CDR2 YYEKEE (reference sequence). V was pared by 1 base and J by 5 bases, with 21 bases between. The CDR3 totals 17 residues. CDR3 in DNA: TGTGCCAGCAGCTTGAGGACAGCCGCAAGTTCCGGGGAGACCCAGTACTTC. Amino acid sequence: CASSLRTAASSGETQYF.

The chain is built from TRBV27 and TRBJ1-6; a possible D gene is TRBD1 (5 bases). Trimming removed 2 bases from V and 5 bases from J, with 10 bases in between. The germline CDR1 and CDR2 sequences are MNHEY and SMNVEV (reference sequence). CDR3 length equals 15 residues. Here the CDR3 DNA reads TGTGCCAGCAGTTTAAAGGGGTTTGATAATTCACCCCTCCACTTT. Encoded protein: CASSLKGFDNSPLHF.

V usage is TRBV7-9 and J usage is TRBJ1-1; D is ambiguous. This CDR3 comprises 13 residues. Germline CDR1 and CDR2: SEHNR and FQNEAQ (reference sequence). V lost 5 bases and J lost 0, with 7 bases in between. CDR3 DNA sequence: TGTGCCAGCAGCCCCCCGGTGAACACTGAAGCTTTCTTT. Translating it yields CASSPPVNTEAFF.

The chain combines TRBV7-9 with TRBJ1-2; the match to TRBD1 covers 7 bases. CDR1 is SEHNR, CDR2 FQNEAQ, per germline (reference sequence). This CDR3 contains 15 residues. The ends lost 4 bases at V and 7 bases at J; junction bases unmatched: 12. The CDR3 coding sequence is TGTGCCAGCAGCTATCCTTTGACAGGGTCTGGTGGCTACACCTTC. It is translated as CASSYPLTGSGGYTF.

The chain is built from TRBV27 and TRBJ1-1, with 7 bases lining up with TRBD1. CDR1 is MNHEY, CDR2 SMNVEV, per germline (reference sequence). V lost 4 bases and J lost 10; bases outside the gene matches: 3. This CDR3 region has 11 residues. CDR3 nucleotides: TGTGCCAGCAGTTCCCACAGGGGAGCTTTCTTT. Protein: CASSSHRGAFF.